The clone carrying this TCR beta chain was seen once. Repertoires were generated with immunoSEQ multiplex PCR, while TCRdb's copy carries only in-frame clones and drops some. The sample shows around 50,000 clones, about nine tenths of them seen only once. The record originates from a study of T cell changes during pregnancy in multiple sclerosis. Trimming removed 4 bases from V and 5 bases from J; junction bases left unmatched: 6. This CDR3 contains 16 residues. CDR1 is MNHNS and CDR2 is SASEGT in the germline V gene. The sequencing used CD4+ T cells from peripheral blood mononuclear cells, collected after pregnancy. The origin of this receptor is a female donor in good health, enrolled as a control in a pregnancy study. The rearrangement uses TRBV6-1 and TRBJ2-7, with TRBD2 matching over 15 bases. CDR3 amino acids: CASSARTSGRGDEQYF. The CDR3, as DNA: TGTGCCAGCAGTGCCCGGACTAGCGGGAGGGGGGACGAGCAGTACTTC.